Following are 22 T cell receptor beta chains from one sample sequenced in a study of blood T cell repertoires in COVID-19. The method was immunoSEQ multiplex PCR; TCRdb's version includes in-frame clones alone and lacks a portion of them. Of about 300,000 clones listed, about 87% are singletons. The sample comprised peripheral blood. The receptors originated from a woman aged 40 to 50 who had recovered from COVID-19.

V is TRBV5-1 and J is TRBJ2-2; TRBD1 is a possible D gene (6 bases). Germline CDR1 and CDR2: SGHRS and YFSETQ. The CDR3 length is 15 residues. V dropped 2 bases and J dropped 0 bases, with 8 bases sitting between them. DNA of the CDR3: TGCGCCAGCAGCTTAGGACAGCCGAACACCGGGGAGCTGTTTTTT. Protein product: CASSLGQPNTGELFF.

This rearrangement joins TRBV3-1 (or the pseudogene TRBV3-2) to TRBJ2-3, with a possible D match to TRBD2 (6 bases). V gave up 4 bases and J gave up 9 bases, with 11 bases separating them. The CDR3 has 12 amino acids. The germline V gene encodes CDR1 LGHDT and CDR2 YNNKEL (reference sequence). In DNA form, the CDR3 reads TGTGCCAGCAGCCCACCGGGAGAGACGCAGTATTTT. This gives the protein CASSPPGETQYF.

The chain combines TRBV7-6 with TRBJ1-2, with 12 bases that match TRBD1. CDR3 length: 16 amino acids. Germline loops: CDR1 SGHVS, CDR2 FNYEAQ. V was pared by 5 bases and J by 7 bases, with 11 bases of the junction left unmatched. In nucleotides, the CDR3 is TGTGCCAGCAGCACCCCGGGGGACAGGGGGCGGGGTGGCTACACCTTC. Its protein product is CASSTPGDRGRGGYTF. The whole variable domain, filled in from reference TRBV7-6 and TRBJ1-2, reads GAGVSQSPRYKVTKRGQDVALRCDPISGHVSLYWYRQALGQGPEFLTYFNYEAQQDKSGLPNDRFSAERPEGSISTLTIQRTEQRDSAMYRCASSTPGDRGRGGYTFGSGTRLTVV.

The chain links TRBV2 to TRBJ2-3; 12 bases fit TRBD1. Germline V gene lookup returns CDR1 SNHLY and CDR2 FYNNEI. The CDR3 has 19 amino acids. V lost 5 bases to trimming and J lost 6 bases; unmatched junction nucleotides: 18. The CDR3 protein is CASSSTFSGQGAWGDTQYF. DNA of the CDR3: TGTGCCAGCAGTTCGACCTTCTCGGGACAGGGGGCGTGGGGGGATACGCAGTATTTT.

A note on this clone: The same CDR3 arises from other DNA sequences in this sample as well. The CDR3 nucleotides are TGCGCCAGCAGCTTGGGACAAGGCTTCTACGAGCAGTACTTC. This encodes CASSLGQGFYEQYF. The chain links TRBV5-1 to TRBJ2-7; D call uncertain. Trimming took 0 bases from V and 3 from J, leaving 10 bases between them. This CDR3 has 14 residues. Germline CDR1 SGHRS, CDR2 YFSETQ.

The CDR3 loop is CASSYSTGQMPYEQYF. CDR3 bases: TGTGCCAGCAGTTACTCTACGGGACAGATGCCTTACGAGCAGTACTTC. The chain couples TRBV6-5 to TRBJ2-7; 7 bases map to TRBD1. V lost 0 bases, J lost 4 bases, and 9 bases stayed unmatched. The CDR3 is made up of 16 amino acids. Per the germline V gene, CDR1 is MNHEY and CDR2 is SVGAGI.

The rearrangement joins TRBV20-1 to TRBJ1-1; TRBD1 might be the D (6 bases). CDR1 DFQATT and CDR2 SNEGSKA come from the germline V gene (reference sequence). Trimming shortened V by 3 bases and J by 1 base, and 21 bases separated the two germline ends. The CDR3 sequence is 17 residues long. The CDR3 region has the DNA TGCAGTGCTAGTGCTTTCGGTGGGGGCGCGGGGAACACTGAAGCTTTCTTT. Encoded protein: CSASAFGGGAGNTEAFF.

The chain employs TRBV5-8 and TRBJ1-4; D is possibly TRBD1 (6 bases). This CDR3 contains 17 residues. The V end lost 4 bases, the J end lost 2 bases, and 18 bases lay between the germline ends. The germline V gene has CDR1 SGHTS and CDR2 YDEGEE. This CDR3 is CASSTKRGWGTNEKLFF. CDR3 coding DNA: TGTGCCAGCAGCACGAAGAGGGGGTGGGGGACTAATGAAAAACTGTTTTTT. The variable domain in full, completed from reference TRBV5-8 and TRBJ1-4, reads EAGVTQSPTHLIKTRGQQATLRCSPISGHTSVYWYQQALGLGLQFLLWYDEGEERNRGNFPPRFSGRQFPNYSSELNVNALELEDSALYLCASSTKRGWGTNEKLFFGSGTQLSVL.

The chain has TRBV11-2 and TRBJ2-7; a weak D match, TRBD1 (5 bases). The CDR3 extends over 17 amino acids. Germline lookup yields CDR1 SGHAT and CDR2 FQNNGV. V dropped 1 base and J dropped 7 bases, with 23 bases sitting between them. CDR3: CASSLAQGYPRTGEQYF. The CDR3 nucleotides read TGTGCCAGCAGCTTAGCGCAGGGATACCCCCGAACTGGGGAGCAGTACTTC.

This clone was seen only a few times. This chain links TRBV30 with TRBJ2-7; TRBD2 matches 7 bases. J was trimmed by 0 bases and V by 5 bases; bases with no gene match: 7. This CDR3 is built from 14 residues. CDR1 and CDR2 (germline): GTSNPN, SVGIG (reference sequence). The CDR3 sequence is CAWGEGYSSYEQYF. The CDR3 DNA sequence: TGTGCCTGGGGGGAGGGCTACAGCTCCTACGAGCAGTACTTC.

The chain has TRBV30 and TRBJ1-1, with D possibly being TRBD1 (5 bases). The CDR3 runs to 14 residues. Germline V lookup: CDR1 GTSNPN, CDR2 SVGIG (reference sequence). V dropped 2 bases and J dropped 4 bases, with 14 bases sitting between them. In DNA form, the CDR3 reads TGTGCCTGGAGTCGGACCTTCGGGGGCACTGAAGCTTTCTTT. As protein: CAWSRTFGGTEAFF.

This clone appeared a single time. The V gene is TRBV2, the J gene TRBJ2-5, with D perhaps matching TRBD2 (6 bases). V was trimmed by 6 bases and J by 5 bases, leaving 7 bases between them. Per the germline V gene, CDR1 is SNHLY and CDR2 is FYNNEI. There are 11 residues in the CDR3. CDR3 coding DNA: TGTGCCAGCAGGGAGGGGGAGACCCAGTACTTC. It is translated as CASREGETQYF.

The chain couples TRBV6-2 or TRBV6-3 to TRBJ1-3, with D uncertain. CDR1 and CDR2 from the germline V gene are MNHEY and SVGEGT. V gave up 2 bases and J gave up 4 bases, with 15 bases separating them. This CDR3 region has 16 residues. CDR3 sequence reads: CASSYHRPGLGNTIYF. The CDR3 bases are TGTGCCAGCAGTTACCATCGGCCAGGCCTGGGAAACACCATATATTTT.

Written as DNA, the CDR3 is TGTGCCAGCAGCGACGGAACGAGCGGGGCTGAAGCTTTCTTT. It specifies CASSDGTSGAEAFF. The chain carries TRBV5-6 and TRBJ1-1; D gene unclear. The germline CDR1 and CDR2 sequences are SGHDT and YYEEEE. CDR3 length: 14 amino acids. Trimming took 4 bases from V and 6 from J, leaving 16 bases between them.

This CDR3 reads CASSWDRGNYGYTF. CDR3 coding DNA: TGTGCCAGCAGCTGGGACAGGGGGAACTATGGCTACACCTTC. The chain couples TRBV5-6 to TRBJ1-2; 11 bases map to TRBD1. The CDR3 has 14 residues. The germline CDR1 and CDR2 sequences are SGHDT and YYEEEE. With V trimmed by 3 bases and J by 2 bases, 0 bases remained unmatched.

The chain recombines TRBV5-6 with TRBJ2-7; 9 nucleotides agree with TRBD1. CDR3 length: 14 amino acids. CDR1 SGHDT and CDR2 YYEEEE come from the germline V gene. Germline trimming cut 5 bases from V and 5 bases from J; bases unmatched to any gene: 8. In nucleotides, the CDR3 is TGTGCCAGCAGGTCCTACAGGGGGCGAAACGAGCAGTACTTC. Its translation: CASRSYRGRNEQYF.

J is TRBJ1-4 and V is TRBV4-3; weak D call: TRBD1 (5 bases). Looked up from germline, CDR1 is LGHNA and CDR2 is YSLEER. V was shortened by 0 bases and J by 6 bases, with 14 bases between the two germline ends. The CDR3 length is 16 residues. The CDR3 nucleotides read TGCGCCAGCAGCCAAGATCTGCAGGGCGGTTATGAAAAACTGTTTTTT. Residues: CASSQDLQGGYEKLFF.

The V and J genes are TRBV10-3 and TRBJ1-1, with D maybe TRBD1 (5 bases). This CDR3 comprises 14 residues. Per germline, CDR1 ENHRY and CDR2 SYGVKD. Trimming shortened V by 4 bases and J by 1 base, and 10 bases separated the two germline ends. CDR3 nucleotides: TGTGCCATCAGTGCGGGGGTGTGGAACACTGAAGCTTTCTTT. Protein: CAISAGVWNTEAFF.

As DNA, the CDR3 is TGTGCCAGCAGCGTAGCCGGGGTTAGCAATCAGCCCCAGCATTTT. It is translated as CASSVAGVSNQPQHF. The V and J genes are TRBV9 and TRBJ1-5; the D is unclear. The CDR3 runs to 15 residues. Germline-derived CDR1 and CDR2 are SGDLS and YYNGEE. Trimming took off 0 bases at V and 0 bases at J, with 7 bases between the two ends.

The chain links TRBV28 to TRBJ1-2, with 9 bases identical to TRBD1. CDR1 MDHEN and CDR2 SYDVKM come from the germline V gene. This CDR3 comprises 14 residues. V was clipped by 3 bases and J by 7 bases; unmatched bases: 6. CDR3 nucleotides: TGTGCCAGCAGTTTTTGGGACAGGGCATCTGGCTACACCTTC. Translation gives CASSFWDRASGYTF.

The V and J genes are TRBV19 and TRBJ1-5; 7 positions agree with TRBD1. Germline V lookup: CDR1 LNHDA, CDR2 SQIVND (reference sequence). The CDR3 sequence is 15 residues long. The trim removed 2 bases at V and 1 base at J, leaving 2 bases unmatched. The CDR3 spells CASSITGESNQPQHF. CDR3 DNA: TGTGCCAGTAGTATAACAGGGGAGAGCAATCAGCCCCAGCATTTT.

This chain links TRBV5-6 with TRBJ2-5; D is possibly TRBD1 (5 bases). Germline V gives CDR1 SGHDT, CDR2 YYEEEE. V was pared by 4 bases and J by 4 bases, with 11 bases between. This CDR3 has 13 residues. CDR3 region: CASSTRTTETQYF. In DNA form, the CDR3 reads TGTGCCAGCAGCACCCGGACAACAGAGACCCAGTACTTC.